These 8 T cell receptor beta chains came from one sample sequenced in a study of shared clonotypes between healthy human individuals. Using immunoSEQ multiplex PCR, the repertoire was profiled, and TCRdb retains in-frame clones only, with some absent. The sample records approximately 2,300,000 clones, approximately 90% being singletons. Sequencing was carried out using naive CD4+ T cells from PBMCs. As for subset: CD45RA+ positively selected. Receptor source: a man between 18 and 35 years old in good health. Some clones in this sample may be carry-over from other donors' samples.

The chain has TRBV19 and TRBJ2-7, with 10 nucleotides matching TRBD1. The CDR3 has 13 amino acids. CDR1 is LNHDA and CDR2 is SQIVND in the germline V gene (reference sequence). V shed 8 bases, J shed 7 bases, and the junction held 8 bases outside the gene matches. The CDR3 loop reads CASGDRGRREQYF. CDR3 DNA: TGTGCCAGTGGCGACAGGGGGCGCCGGGAGCAGTACTTC.

This chain's CDR3 is CASSSKRYPPYEQYF. The DNA of the CDR3 is TGTGCCAGCAGCTCCAAGAGATACCCTCCCTACGAGCAGTACTTC. The chain couples TRBV7-2 to TRBJ2-7, with no clear D. Trimming shortened V by 4 bases and J by 2 bases, and 15 bases separated the two germline ends. The CDR3 covers 15 residues. Germline V gene data show CDR1 as SGHTA and CDR2 as FQGNSA.

The chain couples TRBV5-1 to TRBJ2-3; a possible D gene is TRBD1 (6 bases). CDR1 and CDR2 (germline): SGHRS, YFSETQ. CDR3 length equals 15 residues. V was shortened by 2 bases and J by 1 base, with 11 bases between the two germline ends. CDR3 bases: TGCGCCAGCAGCTTTACGTCAGGGGGCACAGATACGCAGTATTTT. Residues: CASSFTSGGTDTQYF.

As regards this clone: Other DNA sequences within the sample encode an identical CDR3. V is TRBV5-1 and J is TRBJ2-7; 11 bases fit TRBD2. There are 15 residues in the CDR3. Germline CDR1 and CDR2: SGHRS and YFSETQ. With 4 bases clipped from V and 2 bases from J, the junction kept 5 bases outside the gene matches. CDR3 in DNA: TGCGCCAGCAGCGAGGGGACTAGCGGTCCCTACGAGCAGTACTTC. Translating gives CASSEGTSGPYEQYF.

This clone was counted once. V gene TRBV7-8 combines with J gene TRBJ2-1, with 7 bases identical to TRBD2. The germline gives CDR1 SGHVS, CDR2 FQNEAQ. The CDR3 is made up of 16 amino acids. The trim removed 4 bases at V and 3 bases at J, leaving 9 bases unmatched. The CDR3 nucleotides are TGTGCCAGCAGCTCCAGTCCGGGAGGAGGCTACAATGAGCAGTTCTTC. Translated: CASSSSPGGGYNEQFF.

This rearrangement joins TRBV28 to TRBJ2-7; D is unresolved. This CDR3 spans 15 amino acids. The V gene's germline CDR1 is MDHEN and CDR2 SYDVKM. V shed 6 bases and J shed 0 bases, with 15 bases lying between them. In DNA form, the CDR3 reads TGTGCCAGCAGGCAAGCTTCGGCAGGCTCCTACGAGCAGTACTTC. Residues: CASRQASAGSYEQYF.

The chain couples TRBV28 to TRBJ2-5; tentatively, D is TRBD2 (7 bases). The V gene lost 6 bases and the J gene lost 3 bases, with 11 bases spanning the gap. The CDR3 runs to 13 residues. Per germline, CDR1 MDHEN and CDR2 SYDVKM. The CDR3 loop is CASRQGGEETQYF. Here the CDR3 DNA reads TGTGCCAGCAGACAGGGAGGGGAAGAGACCCAGTACTTC.

The chain couples TRBV7-9 to TRBJ2-7; 8 nucleotides agree with TRBD1. Germline lookup yields CDR1 SEHNR and CDR2 FQNEAQ (reference sequence). With 5 bases clipped from V and 4 bases from J, the junction kept 19 bases outside the gene matches. CDR3 length equals 18 residues. In DNA, the CDR3 is TGTGCCAGCAGCCCAGACGTCGTTGACAGGGGCTTCGGGTACGAGCAGTACTTC. Amino acid sequence: CASSPDVVDRGFGYEQYF.